Sequencing of this TCR beta chain was carried out in a study of radiation and T cells in renal cell carcinoma. This clone was counted between two and nine times. The V segment lost 4 bases and the J segment 4 bases; nucleotides outside the gene matches: 9. In germline, CDR1 is MNHNS, CDR2 SASEGT. The CDR3 loop spans 16 amino acids. TCRdb keeps only in-frame clones here, not all; method: immunoSEQ multiplex PCR. The sample lists about 150,000 clones; about 88% were seen once. Time point noted: baseline pretreatment blood. The sample's treatment: 15 Gy SBRT to primary tumor, nephrectomy 4 weeks later. The gene calls are TRBV6-1 and TRBJ1-2, with 10 bases identical to TRBD1. The receptor comes from a woman aged 45-65 years with renal cell carcinoma. This specimen consisted of blood, obtained from a patient whose treatment included radiotherapy and nephrectomy. CDR3: CASSGQGAQGGYGYTF. The CDR3 nucleotides read TGTGCCAGCAGTGGACAGGGGGCCCAGGGAGGCTATGGCTACACCTTC.